The T cell receptor (beta chain) under discussion was sequenced for a study of T cell responses to AZD1222 COVID-19 vaccine. Study details: Second doses at about 4 or about 12 weeks were pooled. The study's findings and limits: None of the repertoires were sampled until the peak T cell response had passed. Most donors were white British and more were female, and clonal diversity was possibly underestimated.

V lost 3 bases, J lost 7 bases, and 7 bases lay in between. The CDR3 spans 12 residues. Germline loops: CDR1 ENHRY, CDR2 SYGVKD. Data came from immunoSEQ multiplex PCR; TCRdb stores just in-frame clones and leaves some out. The sample lists around 140,000 clones, about 92% occurring once. As concerns this clone: The antigen remains unidentified.

V usage is TRBV10-3 and J usage is TRBJ1-3; D not resolved. This TCR derives from an adult in good health. The input for sequencing was peripheral blood, taken on day 0 of AZD1222 vaccination. For the CDR3, the DNA is TGTGCCATCAGTGATGTAGGGAACACCATATATTTT. Residues: CAISDVGNTIYF.